These T cell receptor beta chains were read from a single sample in a study of blood T cell repertoires in COVID-19. Generated by immunoSEQ multiplex PCR, the TCRdb table keeps only in-frame clones and is missing some. The repertoire holds about 170,000 clones, with around four fifths as singletons. Sequencing was carried out using peripheral blood. Source of these receptors: a woman of 80 years or more with COVID-19, enrolled during active disease. Both conserved end residues are part of each CDR3. D genes are given only for firm matches. Not all rows give a size; the values are once, few, many and, for expanded clones, a class.

size | D | J | V | CDR3 | DNA
. | . | TRBJ1-1 | TRBV6-5 | CASSRVSPTEAFF | TGTGCCAGCAGTCGGGTGTCCCCCACTGAAGCTTTCTTT
. | TRBD1 | TRBJ2-7 | TRBV5-1 | CASSPGQGASYEQYF | TGCGCCAGCAGCCCCGGACAGGGGGCCTCCTACGAGCAGTACTTC
. | . | TRBJ2-2 | TRBV5-6 | CASTSRRWATLFF | TGTGCCAGCACCTCGAGGAGGTGGGCCACGCTGTTTTTT
few | . | TRBJ1-1 | TRBV3-1/TRBV3-2 | CASSQDVGVPKAFF | TGTGCCAGCAGCCAAGATGTCGGGGTGCCAAAAGCTTTCTTT
. | . | TRBJ1-1 | TRBV5-1 | CASSPNNGGMNTEAFF | TGCGCCAGCAGCCCCAACAACGGGGGGATGAACACTGAAGCTTTCTTT
. | TRBD1 | TRBJ1-2 | TRBV6-5 | CASTTTGRANYGYTF | TGTGCCAGCACCACGACAGGGAGAGCTAACTATGGCTACACCTTC
. | TRBD1 | TRBJ1-3 | TRBV28 | CASIGQGGNTIYF | TGTGCCAGCATCGGACAGGGTGGAAACACCATATATTTT
. | TRBD1 | TRBJ1-1 | TRBV6-6 | CASSKDRDYVNTEAFF | TGTGCCAGCAGTAAGGACAGGGACTATGTGAACACTGAAGCTTTCTTT
. | . | TRBJ1-1 | TRBV19 | CASSVSDRNTEAFF | TGTGCCAGTAGTGTTTCGGACAGGAACACTGAAGCTTTCTTT
. | . | TRBJ2-3 | TRBV7-9 | CASSRAGGEDTQYF | TGTGCCAGCAGCCGTGCAGGAGGGGAAGATACGCAGTATTTT
. | TRBD2 | TRBJ2-7 | TRBV28 | CASSPRGLAGDEQYF | TGTGCCAGCAGTCCCCGGGGACTAGCGGGCGACGAGCAGTACTTC
. | . | TRBJ1-5 | TRBV18 | CASSPSEGGHQPQHF | TGTGCCAGCTCACCATCCGAGGGAGGGCATCAGCCCCAGCATTTT
once | TRBD1 | TRBJ2-1 | TRBV28 | CASSWGQGVGQNEQFF | TGTGCCAGCAGTTGGGGCCAGGGGGTAGGTCAAAATGAGCAGTTCTTC
. | TRBD1 | TRBJ1-1 | TRBV19 | CASSPRTGGVGGRTEAFF | TGTGCCAGTAGTCCTCGAACAGGGGGCGTTGGGGGAAGAACTGAAGCTTTCTTT
. | . | TRBJ1-1 | TRBV3-1/TRBV3-2 | CASSPIRNTEAFF | TGTGCCAGCAGCCCGATTAGGAACACTGAAGCTTTCTTT
. | . | TRBJ1-1 | TRBV2 | CASRRGGGLNLVNTEAFF | TGTGCCAGCAGAAGAGGGGGGGGACTTAACTTAGTGAACACTGAAGCTTTCTTT
. | . | TRBJ1-6 | TRBV5-1 | CASSLRLVDNDLNSPLHF | TGCGCCAGCAGCCTACGTCTAGTGGACAATGATCTAAATTCACCCCTCCACTTT
. | TRBD2 | TRBJ2-3 | TRBV7-3 | CASSLTAGTTDTQYF | TGTGCCAGCAGCTTAACAGCGGGGACCACAGATACGCAGTATTTT
. | TRBD1 | TRBJ1-2 | TRBV24-1 | CATSQGGNYGYTF | TGTGCCACCAGTCAGGGGGGTAACTATGGCTACACCTTC
. | TRBD1 | TRBJ1-2 | TRBV5-5 | CASSLGTGKWGDGYTF | TGTGCCAGCAGCTTGGGGACAGGGAAATGGGGTGATGGCTACACCTTC
once | . | TRBJ1-2 | TRBV6-5 | CASTLSGQNYGYTF | TGTGCCAGCACCCTTTCCGGACAGAACTATGGCTACACCTTC
. | . | TRBJ2-5 | TRBV3-1/TRBV3-2 | CASSQVRETQYF | TGTGCCAGCAGCCAAGTCCGAGAGACCCAGTACTTC
. | TRBD1 | TRBJ2-7 | TRBV6-5 | CASSRGQETYEQYF | TGTGCCAGCAGTAGGGGACAGGAAACCTACGAGCAGTACTTC
. | . | TRBJ1-1 | TRBV18 | CASSTGLEKNTEAFF | TGTGCCAGCTCGACCGGTTTGGAGAAGAACACTGAAGCTTTCTTT
. | . | TRBJ1-2 | TRBV9 | CASSVGGGLSYGYTF | TGTGCCAGCAGCGTAGGTGGAGGCCTAAGCTATGGCTACACCTTC
. | TRBD2 | TRBJ2-5 | TRBV3-1/TRBV3-2 | CASRRGGGAFQETQYF | TGTGCCAGCCGCCGTGGCGGGGGGGCCTTCCAAGAGACCCAGTACTTC
. | . | TRBJ2-4 | TRBV19 | CASSFGQGTNIQYF | TGTGCCAGTAGCTTCGGCCAGGGAACCAACATTCAGTACTTC
. | . | TRBJ1-5 | TRBV2 | CASSVYSNQPQHF | TGTGCCAGCAGCGTCTATAGCAATCAGCCCCAGCATTTT
. | . | TRBJ2-1 | TRBV5-1 | CASEMGAGNEQFF | TGCGCCAGCGAGATGGGGGCGGGCAATGAGCAGTTCTTC
. | . | TRBJ2-1 | TRBV24-1 | CATSDLQGGVNEQFF | TGTGCCACCAGTGATTTGCAGGGGGGAGTCAATGAGCAGTTCTTC
. | . | TRBJ1-1 | TRBV7-8 | CASSFGQTTEAFF | TGTGCCAGCAGCTTCGGACAGACCACTGAAGCTTTCTTT
. | TRBD1 | TRBJ1-1 | TRBV10-3 | CAISEYPATGAGNTEAFF | TGTGCCATCAGTGAGTACCCCGCGACAGGGGCGGGGAACACTGAAGCTTTCTTT
. | TRBD2 | TRBJ2-7 | TRBV7-2 | CASSLVSGGSYEQYF | TGTGCCAGCAGCTTAGTTAGCGGGGGGTCCTACGAGCAGTACTTC
. | TRBD1 | TRBJ1-5 | TRBV29-1 | CSIGQGNQPQHF | TGCAGCATAGGACAGGGCAATCAGCCCCAGCATTTT
. | . | TRBJ2-3 | TRBV5-1 | CASRSGDWDTQYF | TGCGCCAGCAGATCCGGGGACTGGGATACGCAGTATTTT
. | TRBD2 | TRBJ2-3 | TRBV6-6 | CASSSQAGGTVDTQYF | TGTGCCAGCAGTTCCCAAGCGGGGGGAACGGTAGATACGCAGTATTTT
. | TRBD2 | TRBJ2-7 | TRBV5-1 | CASSPGLAGAEQYF | TGCGCCAGCAGCCCTGGACTAGCGGGAGCCGAGCAGTACTTC
. | TRBD1 | TRBJ2-1 | TRBV6-6 | CASSYWDRDSDEQFF | TGTGCCAGCAGTTATTGGGACAGGGATAGTGACGAGCAGTTCTTC
. | TRBD1 | TRBJ2-3 | TRBV7-9 | CASSTGQSRADTQYF | TGTGCCAGCAGCACGGGACAGTCGAGGGCAGATACGCAGTATTTT
once | . | TRBJ2-6 | TRBV6-5 | CASRVSGANVLTF | TGTGCCAGCCGGGTCTCTGGGGCCAACGTCCTGACTTTC
. | . | TRBJ1-6 | TRBV3-1/TRBV3-2 | CASSQARAVSPLHF | TGTGCCAGCAGCCAAGCCCGCGCGGTTTCACCCCTCCACTTT
few | . | TRBJ1-1 | TRBV2 | CASSKQGGVTEAFF | TGTGCCAGCAGTAAGCAGGGAGGAGTCACTGAAGCTTTCTTT
. | . | TRBJ1-1 | TRBV25-1 | CASSAPGVGYRGTEAFF | TGTGCCAGCAGTGCTCCAGGGGTTGGTTATCGGGGCACTGAAGCTTTCTTT
. | TRBD2 | TRBJ2-4 | TRBV19 | CASRGGRVAKNIQYF | TGTGCCAGCAGAGGCGGGAGAGTGGCCAAAAACATTCAGTACTTC
. | . | TRBJ1-2 | TRBV7-3 | CASSFRPESPMNYGYTF | TGTGCCAGCAGCTTTCGGCCGGAGTCTCCTATGAACTATGGCTACACCTTC
. | TRBD1 | TRBJ1-2 | TRBV6-1 | CASSEPQGQIYGYTF | TGTGCCAGCAGTGAGCCCCAGGGACAGATATATGGCTACACCTTC